Presented here are 13 T cell receptor beta chains from one specimen sequenced in a study of response to subunit inactivated influenza vaccine. TCRdb reprocessed the RT-PCR reads with MiXCR, giving one entry per CDR3 protein. This sample yields more than 450,000 distinct CDR3 sequences, of which 11% are seen a single time; roughly 11% belongs to the top ten. The sample was also reused in another study, on T cells expressing NK-cell markers. That paper notes: UMI-tagged 5'RACE template switching yielded the TCR beta cDNA.

This specimen was PBMCs from blood, taken on the day of vaccination. Source of these receptors: a man between 45 and 60 years old who received an inactivated influenza vaccine.

This clonotype turned up a few times. The chain combines TRBV19 with TRBJ2-1; 9 positions match TRBD1. Germline assignment: CDR1 LNHDA and CDR2 SQIVND (reference sequence). V dropped 5 bases and J dropped 6; count of bases not matched to a gene: 5. CDR3 length: 14 amino acids. The CDR3 DNA sequence: TGTGCCAGTAGTGCGACAGGGGGGGTCAATGAGCAGTTCTTC. As protein: CASSATGGVNEQFF. The full variable domain, completed using reference TRBV19 and TRBJ2-1, is DGGITQSPKYLFRKEGQNVTLSCEQNLNHDAMYWYRQDPGQGLRLIYYSQIVNDFQKGDIAEGYSVSREKKESFPLTVTSAQKNPTAFYLCASSATGGVNEQFFGPGTRLTVL.

The chain combines TRBV20-1 with TRBJ2-1; 13 bases align to TRBD2. J was trimmed by 8 bases and V by 6 bases; bases with no gene match: 19. CDR3 length equals 18 residues. Germline CDR1 is DFQATT and CDR2 is SNEGSKA (reference sequence). The CDR3 here is CSATGDTSGRAVIYEQFF. The CDR3 DNA follows: TGCAGTGCCACCGGGGATACTAGCGGGAGGGCCGTTATCTATGAGCAGTTCTTC.

Ten or more counts support this clonotype. The V call is TRBV6-6, the J call TRBJ1-4, with D perhaps matching TRBD1 (6 bases). This CDR3 region has 13 residues. V was pared by 6 bases and J by 7 bases, with 12 bases between. Germline assignment: CDR1 MNHNY and CDR2 SVGAGI (reference sequence). The CDR3 sequence: CASRDDRSEKLFF. The CDR3 DNA reads TGTGCCAGCAGAGACGACAGGTCTGAAAAACTGTTTTTT.

This clonotype was found many times. The V call is TRBV28, the J call TRBJ2-2; D could derive from TRBD1 or TRBD2 (5 bases each). The CDR3 has 15 residues. Per germline, CDR1 MDHEN and CDR2 SYDVKM. V lost 3 bases and J lost 2, with 10 bases in between. CDR3 amino acids: CASSFGGGNTGELFF. CDR3 bases: TGTGCCAGCAGTTTTGGTGGGGGTAACACCGGGGAGCTGTTTTTT.

This rearrangement joins TRBV25-1 to TRBJ2-1; TRBD2 agrees at 10 bases. This CDR3 has 16 residues. CDR1 and CDR2 from the germline V gene are MGHDK and SYGVNS. V trimming: 1 base; J trimming: 7 bases; junction bases outside the gene matches: 7. The CDR3 bases are TGTGCCAGCAGTGAATTTACTCTAGCGGGAGATAATGAGCAGTTCTTC. Protein sequence: CASSEFTLAGDNEQFF.

The chain links TRBV6-1 to TRBJ2-1; D might be TRBD1 or TRBD2, each matching 5 bases. The CDR3 length is 13 residues. Germline V gene lookup returns CDR1 MNHNS and CDR2 SASEGT. Trimming stripped 6 bases from V and 7 bases from J, with 13 bases between. CDR3 bases: TGTGCCAGCAGGGACCCGGGACGTAATGAGCAGTTCTTC. Its protein product is CASRDPGRNEQFF.

The gene calls are TRBV27 and TRBJ2-5; no clear D. This CDR3 has 14 residues. Trimming took 5 bases from V and 2 from J, leaving 12 bases between them. CDR1 MNHEY and CDR2 SMNVEV come from the germline V gene (reference sequence). CDR3: CASSIGPLQETQYF. The CDR3 DNA is TGTGCCAGCAGTATAGGGCCACTACAAGAGACCCAGTACTTC.

This clonotype was seen a handful of times. The DNA for the CDR3 is TGCGCCAGCAGCCTCCTATCTAGCGGAACATACAATGAGCAGTTCTTC. It yields the protein CASSLLSSGTYNEQFF. The V call is TRBV5-1, the J call TRBJ2-1; 7 nucleotides align to TRBD2. Germline values: CDR1 SGHRS, CDR2 YFSETQ. The CDR3 consists of 16 residues. The V segment lost 4 bases and the J segment 4 bases; nucleotides outside the gene matches: 11.

This clonotype was seen a handful of times. The chain combines TRBV7-2 with TRBJ2-2, with 7 bases matching TRBD2. From germline, CDR1 is SGHTA and CDR2 FQGNSA. The trim removed 6 bases at V and 1 base at J, leaving 5 bases unmatched. This CDR3 contains 15 residues. Written as DNA, the CDR3 is TGTGCCAGCAGATTTAGCGGGCTGAACACCGGGGAGCTGTTTTTT. It yields the protein CASRFSGLNTGELFF.

This clonotype showed up just a few times. The chain links TRBV5-1 to TRBJ2-3, with D perhaps matching TRBD1 (5 bases). Trimming removed 2 bases at V and 2 bases at J, with 12 bases between. This CDR3 has 15 residues. In germline, CDR1 is SGHRS, CDR2 YFSETQ. Here the CDR3 DNA reads TGCGCCAGCAGCTTATCTCTCAGGGTCACAGATACGCAGTATTTT. Translated: CASSLSLRVTDTQYF.

Notes on this clonotype: Sequence at one end of the junction differs from germline and may be a read error. The chain combines TRBV7-2 with TRBJ2-5; a possible D gene is TRBD1 (5 bases). Germline V gives CDR1 SGHTA, CDR2 FQGNSA. The CDR3 spans 13 residues. CDR3: CASSSYGAESQYF. The CDR3 bases are TGTGCCAGCAGCTCCTATGGGGCAGAGTCCCAGTACTTC.

This clonotype was counted only a few times. This sequence joins TRBV5-1 and TRBJ1-4; D call uncertain. The V gene lost 2 bases and the J gene lost 7 bases, with 12 bases spanning the gap. This CDR3 spans 14 amino acids. In germline, CDR1 is SGHRS, CDR2 YFSETQ. CDR3 DNA: TGCGCCAGCAGCTTCTCAGATGGGAGTGAAAAACTGTTTTTT. This encodes CASSFSDGSEKLFF.

This clonotype was observed a handful of times. The genes are TRBV29-1 and TRBJ2-1; TRBD1 might be the D (6 bases). Germline-derived CDR1 and CDR2 are SQVTM and ANQGSEA. The CDR3 is made up of 13 amino acids. Trimming removed 5 bases at V and 7 bases at J, with 15 bases between. In nucleotides, the CDR3 is TGCAGCGTTTACAGGGCGCGCCATAATGAGCAGTTCTTC. This gives the protein CSVYRARHNEQFF.